One sample yielded the 32 T cell receptor beta chains listed below, sequenced in a study of blood T cell repertoires in COVID-19. Data came from immunoSEQ multiplex PCR; TCRdb stores just in-frame clones and leaves some out. The sample shows some 190,000 clones, roughly four fifths of them seen only once. Source material: peripheral blood. These receptors were collected from a woman aged 80 or over with COVID-19, enrolled during active disease.

The J gene is TRBJ2-7, the V gene TRBV28; maybe TRBD2 (5 bases). This CDR3 is 17 amino acids long. The germline gives CDR1 MDHEN, CDR2 SYDVKM. Trimming took off 2 bases at V and 3 bases at J, with 20 bases between the two ends. The CDR3 region has the DNA TGTGCCAGCAGTTTAAGCGGTCGTGGCAGGCTGGACTACGAGCAGTACTTC. Its protein is CASSLSGRGRLDYEQYF.

This clone was counted a single time. The J gene is TRBJ1-5, the V gene TRBV2, with 8 bases aligning to TRBD1. The CDR3 has 14 amino acids. Germline V gene sequence: CDR1 SNHLY, CDR2 FYNNEI. The ends lost 4 bases at V and 5 bases at J; junction bases unmatched: 4. The chain's CDR3 is CASSAVRGHQPQHF. Written as DNA, the CDR3 is TGTGCCAGCAGTGCCGTCAGGGGGCATCAGCCCCAGCATTTT.

The rearrangement links TRBV7-3 to TRBJ2-7; 10 bases agree with TRBD1. The CDR3 consists of 14 residues. The V gene's germline CDR1 is SGHTA and CDR2 FQGTGA. The V gene end was trimmed by 5 bases and the J gene end by 6 bases; junction bases not matched to a gene: 7. CDR3 amino acids: CASSRGDRGAEQYF. In DNA, the CDR3 is TGTGCCAGCAGCCGGGGGGACAGGGGCGCCGAGCAGTACTTC. The full variable domain, its missing parts supplied by reference TRBV7-3 and TRBJ2-7, is GAGVSQTPSNKVTEKGKYVELRCDPISGHTALYWYRQSLGQGPEFLIYFQGTGAADDSGLPNDRFFAVRPEGSVSTLKIQRTERGDSAVYLCASSRGDRGAEQYFGPGTRLTVT.

The genes are TRBV5-1 and TRBJ1-4, with TRBD1 as a possible D gene (6 bases). The CDR3 has 14 residues. With 5 bases removed from V and 0 bases from J, the gap between germline ends came to 8 bases. Germline lookup yields CDR1 SGHRS and CDR2 YFSETQ. CDR3 loop: CASRRTATNEKLFF. DNA for the CDR3: TGCGCCAGCAGACGGACAGCAACTAATGAAAAACTGTTTTTT.

The V gene is TRBV9, the J gene TRBJ2-3; TRBD2 is a possible D gene (5 bases). Germline lookup yields CDR1 SGDLS and CDR2 YYNGEE. The V and J ends lost 4 bases and 6 bases respectively, with 12 bases between them. The CDR3 spans 13 residues. The CDR3 nucleotides read TGTGCCAGCAGCCTCCAGAGGGCGGATACGCAGTATTTT. It translates to CASSLQRADTQYF.

A few counts support this clone. CDR3 sequence (DNA): TGTGCCAGCAGCTTAGAGGGGATTGCCGGAAACACCATATATTTT. This sequence encodes CASSLEGIAGNTIYF. The rearrangement uses TRBV7-9 and TRBJ1-3, with a possible D match to TRBD1 (5 bases). The CDR3 is 15 residues long. Germline values: CDR1 SEHNR, CDR2 FQNEAQ (reference sequence). The V end lost 1 base, the J end lost 4 bases, and 11 bases lay between the germline ends.

The chain employs TRBV9 and TRBJ1-1; the D is unclear. Germline V gene sequence: CDR1 SGDLS, CDR2 YYNGEE. The germline V and J ends were trimmed by 6 bases and 3 bases, with 12 bases remaining between them. This CDR3 is 13 amino acids long. CDR3 loop: CASNRLPDTEAFF. CDR3 DNA: TGTGCCAGCAACCGACTGCCGGACACTGAAGCTTTCTTT.

This chain links TRBV18 with TRBJ1-1, with TRBD1 as a possible D gene (5 bases). V was pared by 8 bases and J by 3 bases, with 19 bases between. CDR1 and CDR2 from the germline V gene are KGHSH and LQKENI. CDR3 length equals 15 residues. CDR3 coding DNA: TGTGCCAGCCGGCGGGGGATATTGGCGGACACTGAAGCTTTCTTT. Translated: CASRRGILADTEAFF.

The chain uses TRBV3-1 (or the pseudogene TRBV3-2) and TRBJ2-2; the match to TRBD2 covers 10 bases. The CDR3 is made up of 15 amino acids. Germline lookup yields CDR1 LGHDT and CDR2 YNNKEL (reference sequence). Germline trimming cut 4 bases from V and 4 bases from J; bases unmatched to any gene: 3. CDR3 nucleotides: TGTGCCAGCAGCCCACTAGCGGGGACCACCGGGGAGCTGTTTTTT. Residues: CASSPLAGTTGELFF.

The rearrangement joins TRBV11-2 to TRBJ2-5; 11 bases are shared with TRBD2. Trimming cost V 2 bases and J 2 bases; bases outside gene matches: 1. There are 15 residues in the CDR3. The V gene's germline CDR1 is SGHAT and CDR2 FQNNGV. The CDR3 DNA is TGTGCCAGCAGCTTATTAGCGGGGGGGCAAGAGACCCAGTACTTC. Protein sequence: CASSLLAGGQETQYF.

The genes are TRBV19 and TRBJ1-2, with D perhaps matching TRBD1 (6 bases). CDR1 LNHDA and CDR2 SQIVND come from the germline V gene (reference sequence). CDR3 size: 16 residues. V lost 6 bases, J lost 8 bases, and 25 bases lay in between. The CDR3 reads CASRGGQGRGPRGYTF. The CDR3 region has the DNA TGTGCCAGTAGAGGGGGACAAGGTAGGGGCCCGCGCGGCTACACCTTC.

This clone was counted once. The chain combines TRBV5-4 with TRBJ2-1; D perhaps matches TRBD1 (6 bases). Trimming shortened V by 5 bases and J by 4 bases, and 19 bases separated the two germline ends. Per germline, CDR1 SGHNT and CDR2 YYREEE (reference sequence). The CDR3 is 16 amino acids. The CDR3 DNA sequence: TGTGCCAGCAGGCCAGGGGAGAAACCGCCTTACAATGAGCAGTTCTTC. Protein sequence: CASRPGEKPPYNEQFF.

The chain recombines TRBV18 with TRBJ2-2; the D is unclear. The CDR3 totals 16 residues. V was trimmed by 2 bases and J by 0 bases, leaving 10 bases between them. CDR1 and CDR2 from the germline V gene are KGHSH and LQKENI. The CDR3 loop reads CASSPFGGSNTGELFF. Written as DNA, the CDR3 is TGTGCCAGCTCACCATTCGGCGGATCGAACACCGGGGAGCTGTTTTTT.

V usage is TRBV5-6 and J usage is TRBJ1-5; a possible D gene is TRBD1 (5 bases). CDR3 size: 13 residues. Germline V gene sequence: CDR1 SGHDT, CDR2 YYEEEE. V was cut by 3 bases and J by 6 bases, with 10 bases left in between. In DNA form, the CDR3 reads TGTGCCAGCAGCTCGGCCCAGGGTCAGCCCCAGCATTTT. Its translation is CASSSAQGQPQHF.

The rearrangement links TRBV18 to TRBJ2-6; unclear D gene. Germline lookup yields CDR1 KGHSH and CDR2 LQKENI. Trimming pared 6 bases from V and 2 bases from J, leaving 11 bases between. This CDR3 comprises 15 residues. CDR3 residues: CASSPIRAGANVLTF. CDR3 sequence (DNA): TGTGCCAGCTCGCCCATCCGAGCTGGGGCCAACGTCCTGACTTTC.

J is TRBJ1-2 and V is TRBV4-1, with D possibly TRBD1 on 6 matching bases. Trimming pared 0 bases from V and 5 bases from J, leaving 10 bases between. The CDR3 extends over 14 amino acids. CDR1 is MGHRA, CDR2 YSYEKL, per germline. CDR3 coding DNA: TGCGCCAGCAGCCAAGACAGGGGAAGATATGGCTACACCTTC. Amino acid sequence: CASSQDRGRYGYTF.

This chain uses TRBV2 with TRBJ2-2, with TRBD2 identical over 10 bases. Unmatched junction bases numbered 9, after V lost 4 bases and J lost 4 bases. This CDR3 spans 17 amino acids. CDR1 and CDR2 (germline): SNHLY, FYNNEI. CDR3 sequence (DNA): TGTGCCAGCAGTGCTGAAGCGGGAGGGCCGCGCACCGGGGAGCTGTTTTTT. Protein sequence: CASSAEAGGPRTGELFF.

The chain has TRBV18 and TRBJ1-2; D remains ambiguous. V lost 1 base and J 1 base, leaving 10 bases between the germline ends. This CDR3 spans 15 amino acids. CDR1 is KGHSH, CDR2 LQKENI, per germline. In DNA, the CDR3 is TGTGCCAGCTCACCACAGTCGGACTTTAACTATGGCTACACCTTC. Amino acid sequence: CASSPQSDFNYGYTF.

The chain employs TRBV14 and TRBJ1-1; the D gene is possibly TRBD1 (6 bases). V lost 1 base and J lost 1, with 10 bases in between. Germline loops: CDR1 SGHDN, CDR2 FVKESK. This CDR3 comprises 15 residues. The CDR3 loop reads CASSQVGGANTEAFF. In nucleotides, the CDR3 is TGTGCCAGCAGCCAAGTGGGGGGGGCGAACACTGAAGCTTTCTTT. Filled out from reference TRBV14 and TRBJ1-1, the complete variable domain reads EAGVTQFPSHSVIEKGQTVTLRCDPISGHDNLYWYRRVMGKEIKFLLHFVKESKQDESGMPNNRFLAERTGGTYSTLKVQPAELEDSGVYFCASSQVGGANTEAFFGQGTRLTVV.

This rearrangement joins TRBV11-2 to TRBJ1-3; D is uncertain. Germline CDR1 and CDR2: SGHAT and FQNNGV. This CDR3 is 12 amino acids long. The germline V and J ends were trimmed by 2 bases and 4 bases, with 3 bases remaining between them. CDR3 sequence reads: CASSLSGNTIYF. CDR3 coding DNA: TGTGCCAGCAGCTTATCGGGAAACACCATATATTTT. Drawing the rest from reference TRBV11-2 and TRBJ1-3, the complete variable domain is EAGVAQSPRYKIIEKRQSVAFWCNPISGHATLYWYQQILGQGPKLLIQFQNNGVVDDSQLPKDRFSAERLKGVDSTLKIQPAKLEDSAVYLCASSLSGNTIYFGEGSWLTVV.

The chain joins TRBV6-5 to TRBJ1-2; 7 nucleotides align to TRBD1. After removal of 6 bases from V and 4 bases from J, the junction contained 5 bases not matched to a gene. Looked up from germline, CDR1 is MNHEY and CDR2 is SVGAGI. The CDR3 is made up of 13 amino acids. The CDR3 nucleotides are TGTGCCAGCAGCCGTAACAGGGGCTATGGCTACACCTTC. It translates to CASSRNRGYGYTF.

The chain employs TRBV3-1 (or the pseudogene TRBV3-2) and TRBJ2-1; TRBD2 is a possible D gene (7 bases). Trimming took off 2 bases at V and 4 bases at J, with 18 bases between the two ends. CDR1 LGHDT and CDR2 YNNKEL come from the germline V gene (reference sequence). The CDR3 has 17 amino acids. This chain's CDR3 is CASSQRGTGGPYNEQFF. CDR3 bases: TGTGCCAGCAGCCAAAGAGGGACGGGGGGCCCATACAATGAGCAGTTCTTC.

The CDR3 DNA reads as TGTGCCAGCAGTACCGGGACACAGAACACCGGGGAGCTGTTTTTT. Encoded protein: CASSTGTQNTGELFF. The rearrangement uses TRBV27 and TRBJ2-2; TRBD1 might be the D (6 bases). Deletions cut 5 bases from V and 1 base from J, with 11 bases between. The CDR3 totals 15 residues. Germline values: CDR1 MNHEY, CDR2 SMNVEV (reference sequence).

The rearrangement joins TRBV19 to TRBJ1-3, with no clear D. There are 12 residues in the CDR3. Trimming took off 11 bases at V and 2 bases at J, with 10 bases between the two ends. In germline, CDR1 is LNHDA, CDR2 SQIVND (reference sequence). The DNA of the CDR3 is TGTGCCGCAAGGGAGGCTGGAAACACCATATATTTT. It encodes CAAREAGNTIYF.

This sequence joins TRBV11-1 and TRBJ2-2, with 7 bases lining up with TRBD1. Germline V gene sequence: CDR1 SGHAT, CDR2 FQDESV (reference sequence). This CDR3 is 15 amino acids long. V shed 4 bases and J 5 bases; nucleotides not matched to a gene: 7. CDR3 sequence: CASSSTTGWTGELFF. CDR3 DNA sequence: TGTGCCAGCAGCTCGACGACAGGGTGGACCGGGGAGCTGTTTTTT.

This chain joins TRBV7-9 and TRBJ2-3; TRBD2 matches 7 bases. The CDR3 contains 13 residues. In germline, CDR1 is SEHNR, CDR2 FQNEAQ (reference sequence). V was clipped by 5 bases and J by 4 bases; unmatched bases: 3. CDR3: CASSRDYPDTQYF. For the CDR3, the DNA is TGTGCCAGCAGCCGGGACTACCCAGATACGCAGTATTTT.

The chain has TRBV25-1 and TRBJ2-7; D possibly corresponds to TRBD2 (5 bases). This CDR3 region has 13 residues. Germline V gives CDR1 MGHDK, CDR2 SYGVNS. Trimming took 3 bases from V and 6 from J, leaving 12 bases between them. As DNA, the CDR3 is TGTGCCAGCAGTGAGGCCATAGGGAGCGAGCAGTACTTC. Its protein is CASSEAIGSEQYF.

V is TRBV6-5 and J is TRBJ1-3, with D tentatively TRBD1 (5 bases). V lost 6 bases, J lost 3 bases, and 9 bases lay in between. The CDR3 is 13 amino acids. Germline CDR1 reads MNHEY; CDR2 reads SVGAGI. The CDR3 reads CASSLRVGNTIYF. The CDR3 DNA reads TGTGCCAGCAGCCTCAGGGTTGGAAACACCATATATTTT.

In this sample, this clone turned up once. At the DNA level, this CDR3 is encoded by other sequences in the same sample as well. The V call is TRBV18, the J call TRBJ2-5, with D perhaps matching TRBD1 (6 bases). The germline gives CDR1 KGHSH, CDR2 LQKENI. Trimming cost V 3 bases and J 2 bases, with 7 bases left between them. The CDR3 runs to 13 residues. The CDR3 sequence is CASSPGQQETQYF. The CDR3 region has the DNA TGTGCCAGCTCACCCGGACAGCAAGAGACCCAGTACTTC.

This clone was seen only a few times. The rearrangement uses TRBV28 and TRBJ1-5; no definite D call. Germline V CDR1 and CDR2: MDHEN, SYDVKM. Deletions cut 7 bases from V and 4 bases from J, with 11 bases between. The CDR3 totals 13 residues. In nucleotides, the CDR3 is TGTGCCAGCAAGTGGAGGGTGAATCAGCCCCAGCATTTT. Amino acid sequence: CASKWRVNQPQHF. The full variable domain, rest sourced from reference TRBV28 and TRBJ1-5, is DVKVTQSSRYLVKRTGEKVFLECVQDMDHENMFWYRQDPGLGLRLIYFSYDVKMKEKGDIPEGYSVSREKKERFSLILESASTNQTSMYLCASKWRVNQPQHFGDGTRLSIL.

The chain couples TRBV6-5 to TRBJ1-1; D is uncertain. The CDR3 totals 16 residues. Trimming took off 1 base at V and 4 bases at J, with 16 bases between the two ends. Germline CDR1 MNHEY, CDR2 SVGAGI. CDR3 region: CASSYWSGGFGTEAFF. As DNA, the CDR3 is TGTGCCAGCAGTTACTGGTCTGGAGGGTTCGGCACTGAAGCTTTCTTT.

V is TRBV5-1 and J is TRBJ1-5, with TRBD1 identical over 10 bases. The CDR3 is made up of 16 amino acids. The V segment lost 4 bases and the J segment 1 base; nucleotides outside the gene matches: 5. The germline gives CDR1 SGHRS, CDR2 YFSETQ. As DNA, the CDR3 is TGCGCCAGCAGCGCTGGGACAGGGGAAAGCAATCAGCCCCAGCATTTT. It yields the protein CASSAGTGESNQPQHF.